The clone carrying this TCR beta chain is a singleton in its sample. Its target is unknown. This record comes from a study of OX40 agonist ivuxolimab in advanced cancers. Study information: Three partial responders included one hepatocellular carcinoma patient and two cutaneous melanoma patients.

Profiling relied on immunoSEQ multiplex PCR, and the TCRdb table lists in-frame clones only, not all of them. Of approximately 84,000 clones listed, 75% to 90% are singletons. Germline CDR1 reads ENHRY; CDR2 reads SYGVKD. V lost 7 bases, J lost 9 bases, and 10 bases lay in between. The CDR3 spans 11 residues. Study-wide findings and caveats: Low normalized T-cell clonal expansion also characterized some of the nonresponders.

Sequenced material: CD4+ or CD8+ T cells sorted from blood, taken in a trial of the OX40 agonist ivuxolimab. The clonotype originates from an adult with an advanced solid tumor such as melanoma, head and neck, liver or kidney cancer. The J gene is TRBJ2-1, the V gene TRBV10-3, with D perhaps matching TRBD1 or TRBD2 (6 bases each). The CDR3 bases are TGTGCCATCACAGAGGGGGGTGAGCAGTTCTTC. It translates to CAITEGGEQFF.